This TCR beta chain was observed in a study of blood T cell repertoires in COVID-19. Study overall: Samples of COVID-19 (acute and convalescent) were obtained from the United States, Italy and Spain. The analysed material was cDNA or gDNA that came from T cells, B-cell-depleted T cells, or PBMCs.

Original processing notes: Estimates of nucleated cell counts were drawn from the amplification of reference gene primers. The protocol was immunoSEQ multiplex PCR, while the TCRdb copy is restricted to in-frame clones and leaves out a portion. D and trimming come from the DNA, and the V and J calls and clone size come from that table. The repertoire holds tens of thousands of clones, with approximately 85% as singletons. Germline V gene sequence: CDR1 LNHDA, CDR2 SQIVND (reference sequence). This CDR3 comprises 14 residues. V was shortened by 3 bases and J by 5 bases, with 10 bases between the two germline ends.

Specimen: peripheral blood. The TCR sequence derives from a man aged 45-60 years with active COVID-19. This chain connects TRBV19 to TRBJ2-2, with TRBD2 as a possible D gene (6 bases). The CDR3 region has the DNA TGTGCCAGTAGTATGGTCCTAGCGACCGGGGAGCTGTTTTTT. As protein: CASSMVLATGELFF.